These 17 T cell receptor beta chains share one sample of origin, sequenced in a study of T cell clonotyping in hematopoietic cell transplantation. Generated by immunoSEQ multiplex PCR, the TCRdb table keeps only in-frame clones and is missing some. The sample lists approximately 13,000 clones, around 85% occurring once. Sequences were derived from PBMCs, sampled 100 days after allogeneic stem cell transplant. These receptor sequences come from a female patient between 35 and 55 years old who had an allogeneic stem cell transplant from a related donor, so T cells may come from the graft donor. Some clones in this sample may be carry-over from other donors' samples.

The genes are TRBV29-1 and TRBJ1-1; D ambiguous. Per the germline V gene, CDR1 is SQVTM and CDR2 is ANQGSEA. With 5 bases removed from V and 3 bases from J, the gap between germline ends came to 7 bases. The CDR3 covers 11 residues. The CDR3 spells CSVWVYTEAFF. The CDR3 nucleotides are TGCAGCGTTTGGGTTTACACTGAAGCTTTCTTT.

The chain carries TRBV5-1 and TRBJ2-3; TRBD2 matches 10 bases. Trimming at V came to 4 bases and at J to 2 bases, leaving 7 bases not matched to a gene. Germline V gene lookup returns CDR1 SGHRS and CDR2 YFSETQ. CDR3 length equals 16 residues. CDR3 in DNA: TGCGCCAGCAGCCCCGGGACTAGCGCCAACACAGATACGCAGTATTTT. Protein product: CASSPGTSANTDTQYF.

The V and J genes are TRBV14 and TRBJ1-1; D not certain. CDR1 and CDR2 (germline): SGHDN, FVKESK. The CDR3 contains 13 residues. With 1 base removed from V and 0 bases from J, the gap between germline ends came to 3 bases. Here the CDR3 reads CASSQGVNTEAFF. The CDR3 DNA follows: TGTGCCAGCAGCCAAGGAGTGAACACTGAAGCTTTCTTT.

The chain has TRBV4-1 and TRBJ1-3; 10 nucleotides agree with TRBD1. CDR1 is MGHRA, CDR2 YSYEKL, per germline. The trim removed 1 base at V and 2 bases at J, leaving 8 bases unmatched. This CDR3 is built from 18 residues. The CDR3 region is CASSQVRAGQGTGNTIYF. CDR3 in DNA: TGCGCCAGCAGCCAAGTTAGGGCGGGACAGGGGACTGGAAACACCATATATTTT.

The CDR3 reads CASSVGTATLNYGYTF. For the CDR3, the DNA is TGCGCCAGCAGCGTCGGGACAGCGACGCTAAACTATGGCTACACCTTC. V and J are TRBV5-1 and TRBJ1-2; 7 bases agree with TRBD1. V trimming: 4 bases; J trimming: 2 bases; junction bases outside the gene matches: 11. The CDR3 contains 16 residues. Germline V gives CDR1 SGHRS, CDR2 YFSETQ.

Only one count was recorded for this clone. The chain couples TRBV5-1 to TRBJ1-1; D uncertain. CDR1 SGHRS and CDR2 YFSETQ come from the germline V gene. The V and J ends lost 5 bases and 0 bases respectively, with 8 bases between them. This CDR3 region has 13 residues. The CDR3 coding sequence is TGCGCCAGCAGTCCGGTTATGAACACTGAAGCTTTCTTT. This codes for CASSPVMNTEAFF. The full variable domain, with the rest looked up from reference TRBV5-1 and TRBJ1-1, is KAGVTQTPRYLIKTRGQQVTLSCSPISGHRSVSWYQQTPGQGLQFLFEYFSETQRNKGNFPGRFSGRQFSNSRSEMNVSTLELGDSALYLCASSPVMNTEAFFGQGTRLTVV.

The chain has TRBV6-5 and TRBJ2-1; 7 nucleotides align to TRBD1. Germline lookup yields CDR1 MNHEY and CDR2 SVGAGI. Trimming at V came to 0 bases and at J to 7 bases, leaving 0 bases not matched to a gene. There are 13 residues in the CDR3. The CDR3 region has the DNA TGTGCCAGCAGTTACTCGACAGGGAATGAGCAGTTCTTC. It specifies CASSYSTGNEQFF.

CDR3 in amino acids: CASSPDQGRVAFF. CDR3 DNA sequence: TGTGCCAGCAGCCCGGATCAGGGAAGGGTAGCTTTCTTT. This chain connects TRBV11-2 to TRBJ1-1; perhaps TRBD1 as D (5 bases). The CDR3 is 13 amino acids. V lost 5 bases to trimming and J lost 10 bases, with 17 bases between them. Germline V CDR1 and CDR2: SGHAT, FQNNGV.

The rearrangement uses TRBV11-3 and TRBJ1-2, with D perhaps matching TRBD1 (6 bases). V was pared by 3 bases and J by 8 bases, with 10 bases between. The CDR3 has 12 amino acids. Germline CDR1 is SGHNT and CDR2 is YENEEA. Here the CDR3 reads CASSFQGQGYTF. Written as DNA, the CDR3 is TGTGCCAGCAGCTTCCAGGGGCAGGGCTACACCTTC.

The chain couples TRBV28 to TRBJ1-2, with D unresolved. The germline V and J ends were trimmed by 8 bases and 12 bases, with 31 bases remaining between them. CDR1 and CDR2 from the germline V gene are MDHEN and SYDVKM. The CDR3 is 16 amino acids. This CDR3 is CASVASALGRAVGDTF. In DNA form, the CDR3 reads TGTGCCAGCGTCGCTTCGGCCCTCGGAAGGGCGGTCGGTGACACCTTC.

The chain joins TRBV5-6 to TRBJ2-7; the D is unclear. V was pared by 1 base and J by 4 bases, with 12 bases between. Germline assignment: CDR1 SGHDT and CDR2 YYEEEE. This CDR3 region has 14 residues. The CDR3 reads CASSLSHRSYEQYF. The CDR3 DNA is TGTGCCAGCAGCTTGTCGCACAGATCTTACGAGCAGTACTTC. Drawing the rest from reference TRBV5-6 and TRBJ2-7, the complete variable domain is DAGVTQSPTHLIKTRGQQVTLRCSPKSGHDTVSWYQQALGQGPQFIFQYYEEEERQRGNFPDRFSGHQFPNYSSELNVNALLLGDSALYLCASSLSHRSYEQYFGPGTRLTVT.

V gene TRBV30 combines with J gene TRBJ1-5, with a tentative D call TRBD1 (6 bases). The CDR3 covers 16 residues. The V gene's germline CDR1 is GTSNPN and CDR2 SVGIG (reference sequence). The ends were cut back, 0 bases at V and 2 bases at J, with 14 bases in the middle. CDR3 sequence reads: CAWSVHWAGGNQPQHF. The CDR3 bases are TGTGCCTGGAGTGTACACTGGGCAGGGGGCAATCAGCCCCAGCATTTT.

CDR3 DNA: TGTGCCAGCACGGGCCCTAGCGGGGGGGTTAAGTACAATGAGCAGTTCTTC. Protein: CASTGPSGGVKYNEQFF. V usage is TRBV2 and J usage is TRBJ2-1, with TRBD2 matching 12 bases. The CDR3 has 17 residues. Germline V gene sequence: CDR1 SNHLY, CDR2 FYNNEI. Unmatched junction bases numbered 11, after V lost 7 bases and J lost 4 bases.

The chain is built from TRBV27 and TRBJ2-3, with D uncertain. V lost 3 bases and J 4 bases, leaving 11 bases between the germline ends. Germline loops: CDR1 MNHEY, CDR2 SMNVEV (reference sequence). The CDR3 runs 14 residues. CDR3 region: CASSFGVPPDTQYF. In nucleotides, the CDR3 is TGTGCCAGCAGTTTTGGTGTACCCCCAGATACGCAGTATTTT.

This rearrangement joins TRBV11-3 to TRBJ2-3, with D perhaps being TRBD1 or TRBD2 (5 bases each). V lost 6 bases and J 4 bases, leaving 17 bases between the germline ends. Germline CDR1 SGHNT, CDR2 YENEEA. The CDR3 consists of 15 residues. The CDR3 region is CASSRGVSVADTQYF. The CDR3 region has the DNA TGTGCCAGCAGTAGAGGGGTGAGCGTGGCAGATACGCAGTATTTT.

V and J are TRBV30 and TRBJ1-1; no clear D. V shed 1 base and J shed 0 bases, with 6 bases lying between them. Germline V CDR1 and CDR2: GTSNPN, SVGIG (reference sequence). This CDR3 spans 13 amino acids. In DNA, the CDR3 is TGTGCCTGGAGTGGGACGGTGAACACTGAAGCTTTCTTT. Translated, it gives CAWSGTVNTEAFF. The variable domain in full, completed from reference TRBV30 and TRBJ1-1, reads SQTIHQWPATLVQPVGSPLSLECTVEGTSNPNLYWYRQAAGRGLQLLFYSVGIGQISSEVPQNLSASRPQDRQFILSSKKLLLSDSGFYLCAWSGTVNTEAFFGQGTRLTVV.

This clone was recorded only once. The chain recombines TRBV6-5 with TRBJ2-7; 12 bases match TRBD2. CDR1 is MNHEY, CDR2 SVGAGI, per germline. The CDR3 covers 15 residues. The junction had 7 bases not matched to a gene; V was cut back by 7 bases and J by 3 bases. CDR3 sequence reads: CASNPSGRAVYEQYF. In nucleotides, the CDR3 is TGTGCCAGCAACCCTAGCGGGAGGGCCGTCTACGAGCAGTACTTC.